Following are 24 T cell receptor beta chains from one sample sequenced in a study of blood T cell repertoires in COVID-19. Some clones are missing from TCRdb's copy, which holds only in-frame ones; the method was immunoSEQ multiplex PCR. The sample carries 75,000 to 95,000 clones, 87% recorded once. The sample taken for sequencing was peripheral blood. The receptors shown here come from an older woman with COVID-19, enrolled during active disease.

Concerning this clone: The same CDR3 can be traced to other DNA sequences in this sample. The chain links TRBV6-5 to TRBJ2-3; no definite D call. Trimming shortened V by 2 bases and J by 2 bases, and 5 bases separated the two germline ends. This CDR3 comprises 13 residues. Germline CDR1 is MNHEY and CDR2 is SVGAGI. The CDR3 spells CASSYPSTDTQYF. CDR3 nucleotide sequence: TGTGCCAGCAGTTACCCCTCCACAGATACGCAGTATTTT.

The chain is built from TRBV6-5 and TRBJ2-7, with D tentatively TRBD1 (6 bases). Germline CDR1 MNHEY, CDR2 SVGAGI. Trimming removed 9 bases at V and 3 bases at J, with 12 bases between. This CDR3 is 12 amino acids long. The CDR3 here is CASRDTYYEQYF. CDR3 nucleotide sequence: TGTGCCAGTCGGGACACCTACTACGAGCAGTACTTC.

The chain joins TRBV6-5 to TRBJ1-6, with TRBD1 matching over 7 bases. The CDR3 sequence is 14 residues long. Germline V lookup: CDR1 MNHEY, CDR2 SVGAGI. J gave up 7 bases and V 11 bases, and 11 bases lay outside the gene matches. In DNA, the CDR3 is TGTGCCGGCGCGAGGGACAGCCTAAATTCACCCCTCCACTTT. This gives the protein CAGARDSLNSPLHF.

The chain couples TRBV2 to TRBJ2-2; TRBD1 matches at 9 bases. Trimming at V came to 7 bases and at J to 3 bases, leaving 3 bases not matched to a gene. The CDR3 totals 14 residues. The germline V gene encodes CDR1 SNHLY and CDR2 FYNNEI. The CDR3 sequence is CASIRDRDTGELFF. The CDR3 DNA reads as TGTGCCAGCATCCGGGACAGGGACACCGGGGAGCTGTTTTTT. Filled out from reference TRBV2 and TRBJ2-2, the complete variable domain reads EPEVTQTPSHQVTQMGQEVILRCVPISNHLYFYWYRQILGQKVEFLVSFYNNEISEKSEIFDDQFSVERPDGSNFTLKIRSTKLEDSAMYFCASIRDRDTGELFFGEGSRLTVL.

The chain couples TRBV6-2 or TRBV6-3 to TRBJ2-5; 9 bases line up with TRBD2. CDR3 size: 14 residues. Germline trimming cut 6 bases from V and 2 bases from J; bases unmatched to any gene: 4. Germline V gene lookup returns CDR1 MNHEY and CDR2 SVGEGT. The CDR3 here is CASSRTSDQETQYF. CDR3 in DNA: TGTGCCAGCAGCCGGACTAGCGATCAAGAGACCCAGTACTTC.

The chain employs TRBV6-5 and TRBJ1-2; 7 bases line up with TRBD1. Losses at the gene ends were 0 bases for V and 2 bases for J; bases not matched to a gene: 3. The CDR3 totals 15 residues. Germline V gives CDR1 MNHEY, CDR2 SVGAGI. CDR3 sequence reads: CASSYSLQGNYGYTF. The CDR3 coding sequence is TGTGCCAGCAGTTACTCGTTACAGGGGAACTATGGCTACACCTTC.

V usage is TRBV4-3 and J usage is TRBJ1-6; TRBD1 matches 7 bases. The length of the CDR3 is 16 residues. The J segment lost 8 bases and the V segment lost 0 bases, leaving 7 bases of the junction unmatched. Germline CDR1 reads LGHNA; CDR2 reads YSLEER. CDR3 protein: CASSQDSRGWDSPLHF. DNA for the CDR3: TGCGCCAGCAGCCAAGATAGCAGGGGGTGGGATTCACCCCTCCACTTT.

V is TRBV5-5 and J is TRBJ1-2; no definite D call. The CDR3 length is 13 residues. Germline CDR1 is SGHKS and CDR2 is YYEKEE (reference sequence). V lost 4 bases, J lost 3 bases, and 10 bases lay in between. Here the CDR3 DNA reads TGTGCCAGCAGCCCGACAAAGGACTATGGCTACACCTTC. Translation: CASSPTKDYGYTF.

CDR3 residues: CASSQAGVGDTQYF. The CDR3 bases are TGTGCCAGCAGCCAAGCAGGGGTTGGAGATACGCAGTATTTT. V and J are TRBV4-2 and TRBJ2-3, with D tentatively TRBD1 (6 bases). V was trimmed by 1 base and J by 5 bases, leaving 10 bases between them. The germline CDR1 and CDR2 sequences are LGHNA and YNFKEQ. The CDR3 contains 14 residues.

This clone was observed a few times. The rearrangement joins TRBV10-3 to TRBJ2-7; 8 bases agree with TRBD1. The CDR3 runs to 14 residues. Trimming removed 2 bases from V and 6 bases from J; junction bases left unmatched: 6. The germline V gene has CDR1 ENHRY and CDR2 SYGVKD. The CDR3 DNA sequence: TGTGCCATCAGTGAGGACAGGGGCTGGAGCGAGCAGTACTTC. Translated: CAISEDRGWSEQYF.

V gene TRBV19 combines with J gene TRBJ2-7, with 11 positions matching TRBD1. Losses at the gene ends were 6 bases for V and 2 bases for J; bases not matched to a gene: 6. This CDR3 has 15 residues. CDR1 LNHDA and CDR2 SQIVND come from the germline V gene (reference sequence). This chain's CDR3 is CASSPGTGGTYEQYF. The CDR3 region has the DNA TGTGCCAGTAGCCCCGGGACAGGGGGAACCTACGAGCAGTACTTC.

This clone turned up a few times. The chain couples TRBV7-3 to TRBJ1-3; D ambiguous. The germline CDR1 and CDR2 sequences are SGHTA and FQGTGA. The CDR3 extends over 13 amino acids. Trimming left V 5 bases short and J 7 bases short, with 12 bases between. The CDR3 coding sequence is TGTGCCAGCAGCCAGGAAAATTCGAACACCATATATTTT. It translates to CASSQENSNTIYF.

V gene TRBV2 combines with J gene TRBJ2-5; D unresolved. V lost 2 bases and J lost 0, with 7 bases in between. The CDR3 length is 14 residues. Per germline, CDR1 SNHLY and CDR2 FYNNEI. The CDR3 sequence is CASSETVHQETQYF. In DNA, the CDR3 is TGTGCCAGCAGTGAAACGGTCCACCAAGAGACCCAGTACTTC.

The chain joins TRBV2 to TRBJ1-1; weak D call: TRBD1 (6 bases). Germline assignment: CDR1 SNHLY and CDR2 FYNNEI. The CDR3 has 13 amino acids. The V and J ends lost 1 base and 6 bases respectively, with 9 bases between them. In DNA form, the CDR3 reads TGTGCCAGCAGTGAAGACAGGGCGGCTGAAGCTTTCTTT. Amino acid sequence: CASSEDRAAEAFF.

The chain couples TRBV5-1 to TRBJ2-7; 9 nucleotides line up with TRBD1. The CDR3 runs 15 residues. Germline values: CDR1 SGHRS, CDR2 YFSETQ. The V segment lost 0 bases and the J segment 3 bases; nucleotides outside the gene matches: 4. The CDR3 reads CASSLGGTGIYEQYF. CDR3 coding DNA: TGCGCCAGCAGCTTGGGGGGGACAGGGATCTACGAGCAGTACTTC.

This clone was detected only once. The genes are TRBV19 and TRBJ2-1; weak D call: TRBD2 (7 bases). Per the germline V gene, CDR1 is LNHDA and CDR2 is SQIVND (reference sequence). V dropped 4 bases and J dropped 8 bases, with 15 bases sitting between them. The CDR3 consists of 14 residues. The CDR3 DNA follows: TGTGCCAGTAGTAGAGAGGGGGGGTTCGATGAGCAGTTCTTC. Amino acids: CASSREGGFDEQFF.

The chain couples TRBV30 to TRBJ1-2; D is undetermined. The CDR3 sequence is 13 residues long. V lost 4 bases and J 4 bases, leaving 13 bases between the germline ends. The germline V gene has CDR1 GTSNPN and CDR2 SVGIG (reference sequence). DNA for the CDR3: TGTGCCTGGATGGGCCCACTCGTCTATGGCTACACCTTC. It specifies CAWMGPLVYGYTF.

The gene calls are TRBV7-3 and TRBJ2-6; perhaps TRBD1 as D (6 bases). Between the trimmed V and J ends, which lost 5 bases and 2 bases, there was a span of 16 bases. Germline-derived CDR1 and CDR2 are SGHTA and FQGTGA. This CDR3 comprises 17 residues. The CDR3 loop is CASSPGLGGPGANVLTF. The DNA of the CDR3 is TGTGCCAGCAGCCCAGGCCTTGGGGGCCCTGGGGCCAACGTCCTGACTTTC.

The rearrangement joins TRBV10-2 to TRBJ2-7; 8 bases are shared with TRBD2. Losses at the gene ends were 2 bases for V and 2 bases for J; bases not matched to a gene: 5. Germline V gene sequence: CDR1 WSHSY, CDR2 SAAADI. CDR3 length equals 15 residues. The CDR3 coding sequence is TGCGCCAGCAGTGAGGGTGGAGCGGGGGCCTACGAGCAGTACTTC. Its translation: CASSEGGAGAYEQYF.

This chain connects TRBV6-5 to TRBJ1-6; D unresolved. The ends were cut back, 2 bases at V and 15 bases at J, with 20 bases in the middle. The germline V gene has CDR1 MNHEY and CDR2 SVGAGI. The CDR3 covers 15 residues. CDR3 sequence reads: CASSYAAGEVSVLHF. CDR3 DNA sequence: TGTGCCAGCAGTTACGCAGCTGGGGAGGTTAGTGTCCTCCACTTT.

This clone turned up a few times. This rearrangement joins TRBV4-1 to TRBJ2-7, with 9 positions matching TRBD1. Germline lookup yields CDR1 MGHRA and CDR2 YSYEKL. V shed 4 bases and J 3 bases; nucleotides not matched to a gene: 4. CDR3 size: 14 residues. The CDR3 protein is CASSRLGQGYEQYF. Here the CDR3 DNA reads TGCGCCAGCAGCCGGTTGGGACAGGGCTACGAGCAGTACTTC.

This chain connects TRBV19 to TRBJ1-1; possibly TRBD1 for D (5 bases). V was cut by 3 bases and J by 4 bases, with 12 bases left in between. The CDR3 runs to 14 residues. Germline loops: CDR1 LNHDA, CDR2 SQIVND (reference sequence). The CDR3 loop is CASSMARGITEAFF. The CDR3 DNA reads TGTGCCAGTAGTATGGCCCGGGGGATCACTGAAGCTTTCTTT.

V gene TRBV6-5 combines with J gene TRBJ1-3; unclear D gene. V was clipped by 4 bases and J by 3 bases, with 16 bases between them. The CDR3 runs to 16 residues. Germline lookup yields CDR1 MNHEY and CDR2 SVGAGI. CDR3 protein: CASSSAGGRGGNTIYF. For the CDR3, the DNA is TGTGCCAGCAGTTCCGCGGGAGGTAGAGGTGGAAACACCATATATTTT.

The sample holds a few counts of this clone. The chain combines TRBV9 with TRBJ1-2; D perhaps matches TRBD1 (6 bases). Trimming took 5 bases from V and 3 from J, leaving 11 bases between them. The CDR3 loop spans 13 amino acids. Germline values: CDR1 SGDLS, CDR2 YYNGEE. The CDR3 coding sequence is TGTGCCAGCAGGGGACAACCCCACTATGGCTACACCTTC. Its translation: CASRGQPHYGYTF.